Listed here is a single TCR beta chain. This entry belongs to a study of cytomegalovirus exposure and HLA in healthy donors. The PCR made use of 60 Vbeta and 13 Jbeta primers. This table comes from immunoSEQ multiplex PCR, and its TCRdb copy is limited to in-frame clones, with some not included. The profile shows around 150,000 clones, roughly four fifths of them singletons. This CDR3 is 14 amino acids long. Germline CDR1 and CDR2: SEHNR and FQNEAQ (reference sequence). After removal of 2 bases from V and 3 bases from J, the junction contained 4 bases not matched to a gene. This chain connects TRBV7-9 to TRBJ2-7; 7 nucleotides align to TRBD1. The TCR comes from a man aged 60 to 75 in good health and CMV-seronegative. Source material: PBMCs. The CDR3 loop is CASSLTGDDYEQYF. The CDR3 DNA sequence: TGTGCCAGCAGCTTAACAGGGGATGACTACGAGCAGTACTTC.